This record concerns one T cell receptor (beta chain) sequence. It lacks a known antigen. Base qualities are not at hand, and no much larger clone is one base apart. This specimen belongs to a study of beta chain features in type 1 diabetes (dated by TCRdb to between 2018 and 2020). Regarding the complete study: Patients and healthy donors did not differ in mean age, gender distribution, total cell number or subset yield. Naive and central memory subsets were obtained from all 28 donors, but regulatory and stem cell-like memory subsets were isolated from only 8 patients and roughly eight healthy donors. In the study, TCRB repertoires of sorted circulating CD4+ T cell subsets from recently diagnosed type 1 diabetes patients were compared with those of matched healthy donors. A total of 85 million to 140 million sorted cells were examined across all samples, and a strong correlation was observed between cell number per subset and RNA yield. The research as a whole found: Naive, central memory and regulatory TCRB repertoires appeared to be more similar among patients than among healthy donors. Because cDNA was sequenced instead of genomic DNA, highly expressing activated cells could be over-represented, though the groups showed no difference in activation or CD3 levels. In all four CD4+ subsets, TCRB CDR3 length was moderately but significantly shorter in type 1 diabetes patients. HLA sub-analyses involved small numbers of individuals, so any influence of HLA type on TCRB rearrangement remained unresolved. Shorter templates might have been favored by PCR, but patient and control samples were amplified and corrected together, so both groups would have been affected equally by any skew. Patients with type 1 diabetes made fewer insertions and deleted more nucleotides at VDJ recombination sites, implying thymic rearrangement abnormalities.

Relative to germline, V is 5 bases shorter and J is 5 bases shorter, with 12 bases between their ends. The CDR3 starts with the cysteine, ends with the phenylalanine, and has 13 residues. Just the 39-base CDR3 DNA is kept, in frame starting at base 1. The germline V gene (reference sequence) gives CDR1 as MNHNY and CDR2 as SVGAGI. All of the isolated RNA was reverse transcribed with the High Capacity cDNA Reverse Transcription Kit, so expressed TCRB transcripts were sequenced. Naive, central memory and regulatory T cell samples underwent deep immunoSEQ sequencing, averaging roughly 3.5 million total reads per sample. Sorted cells were lysed in RLT buffer, and RNA was extracted using DNase-treated RNeasy Micro or Mini kits according to cell number. Each cell subset was processed separately to prevent cross-contamination, with patient and healthy donor samples processed together. TCRB sequences were amplified from cDNA with the immunoSEQ multiplex PCR, producing 87-bp fragments spanning the CDR3 region. Sequencing of the amplicons was performed on the Illumina HiSeq platform. In the authors' own workflow: PCR bias was corrected computationally using synthetic template baselines, and reads within Hamming distance 2 were collapsed, with unmergeable singletons discarded. Reads were aligned to IMGT to assign V, D and J genes, CDR3 length, and insertions or deletions at six rearrangement sites. Within each subset, clonotype counts were normalized to sorted cell number, and only after that were true diversity and Gini coefficients computed with the tcR R package. The overlap coefficient, calculated on TCRB nucleotide sequences, was used to quantify repertoire sharing. TCRdb took over this immuneACCESS table, retaining in-frame rearrangements with V and J assigned. Such tables are incomplete; in checked studies, under half of the missing clones stem from an unresolved V gene, and the remainder is unexplained. That table supplies the V and J calls and clone size; D and trimming were determined from the DNA. The sample table shows 55,000 to 85,000 clones, and about 48% are seen once. The leading ten clones occupy roughly 0.65% of the sample.

A single peripheral blood draw of approximately 110 mL on average was collected from each donor into heparinised tubes. Using a panel that included CD45RO, CCR7, CD25, CD127, CD95 and CD27, naive, central memory, regulatory and stem cell-like memory CD4+ T cells were sorted on a BD FACSAria II. A purity above 98% was achieved for all sorted populations. PBMCs were isolated immediately by Lymphoprep density gradient centrifugation and stained directly without culture. So that batch effects would be minimized, each experiment stained and sorted samples in pairs, pairing one healthy donor with one patient.

Recombination connected TRBV6-6 to TRBJ1-1, with a tentative D gene TRBD1 over 5 matching bases. Sequenced: central memory CD4+ T cells from blood. The receptor was derived from a man aged 25 to 40 with type 1 diabetes. The CDR3 in this case is CASSGRGETEAFF. The nucleotide sequence is TGTGCCAGCAGTGGTCGGGGGGAAACTGAAGCTTTCTTT.